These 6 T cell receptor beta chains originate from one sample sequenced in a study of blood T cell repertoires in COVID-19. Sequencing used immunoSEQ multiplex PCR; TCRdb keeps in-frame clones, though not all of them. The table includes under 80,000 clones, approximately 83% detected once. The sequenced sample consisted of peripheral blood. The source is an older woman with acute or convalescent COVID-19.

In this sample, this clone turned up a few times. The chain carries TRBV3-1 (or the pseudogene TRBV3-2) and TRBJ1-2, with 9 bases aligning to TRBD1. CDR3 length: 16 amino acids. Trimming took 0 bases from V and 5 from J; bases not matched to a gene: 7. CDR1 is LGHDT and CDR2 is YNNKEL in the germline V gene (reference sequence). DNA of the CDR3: TGTGCCAGCAGCCAAGATCAGACAGGGGGTTGGTATGGCTACACCTTC. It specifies CASSQDQTGGWYGYTF.

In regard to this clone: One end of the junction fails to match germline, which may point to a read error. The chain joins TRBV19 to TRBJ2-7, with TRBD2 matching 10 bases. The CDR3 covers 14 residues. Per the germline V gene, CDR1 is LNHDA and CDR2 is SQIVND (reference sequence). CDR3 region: CVSSMTSGGAEQYF. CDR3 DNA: TGTGTCAGTAGTATGACAAGCGGGGGGGCCGAGCAGTACTTC.

Here the CDR3 reads CAWSPRSGDGYTF. The CDR3, as DNA: TGTGCCTGGAGCCCAAGGTCGGGGGATGGCTACACCTTC. The J gene is TRBJ1-2, the V gene TRBV30, with D possibly TRBD1 on 5 matching bases. This CDR3 is 13 amino acids long. The germline gives CDR1 GTSNPN, CDR2 SVGIG (reference sequence). The ends were cut back, 3 bases at V and 6 bases at J, with 14 bases in the middle. Full variable domain (remainder filled in from reference TRBV30 and TRBJ1-2): SQTIHQWPATLVQPVGSPLSLECTVEGTSNPNLYWYRQAAGRGLQLLFYSVGIGQISSEVPQNLSASRPQDRQFILSSKKLLLSDSGFYLCAWSPRSGDGYTFGSGTRLTVV.

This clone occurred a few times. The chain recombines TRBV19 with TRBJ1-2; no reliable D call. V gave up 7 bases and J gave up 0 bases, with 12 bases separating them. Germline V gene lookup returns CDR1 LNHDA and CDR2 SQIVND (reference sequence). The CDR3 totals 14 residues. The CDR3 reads CASMAGIANYGYTF. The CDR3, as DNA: TGTGCCAGTATGGCGGGGATTGCTAACTATGGCTACACCTTC.

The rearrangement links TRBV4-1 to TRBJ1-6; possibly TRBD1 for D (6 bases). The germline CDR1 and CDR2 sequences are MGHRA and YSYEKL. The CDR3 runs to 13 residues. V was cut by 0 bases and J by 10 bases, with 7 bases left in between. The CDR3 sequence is CASSQDRGSPLHF. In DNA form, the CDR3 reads TGCGCCAGCAGCCAAGATAGGGGGTCACCCCTCCACTTT.

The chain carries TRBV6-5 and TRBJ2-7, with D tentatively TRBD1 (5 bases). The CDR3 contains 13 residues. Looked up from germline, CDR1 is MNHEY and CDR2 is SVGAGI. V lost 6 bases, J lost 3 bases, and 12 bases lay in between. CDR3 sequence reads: CASSSGHLYEQYF. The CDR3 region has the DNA TGTGCCAGCAGCTCCGGACATCTCTACGAGCAGTACTTC.